These T cell receptor beta chains were read from a single sample in a study of blood T cell repertoires in COVID-19. Measured with immunoSEQ multiplex PCR; TCRdb has only the in-frame clones, and not every one. The sample has 440,000 or so clones, about nine tenths seen once. Sequencing was performed on peripheral blood. All receptors derive from a woman between 40 and 50 years old with COVID-19, enrolled during active disease. The CDR3 runs from the conserved cysteine through the conserved F or W. The D gene is left open where the match is weak. Only part of the rows carry a size: once, few, many, or a class if the clone is expanded.

>NA|many|TRBV6-2/TRBV6-3|TRBJ2-6
CASSLTSGANVLTF
TGTGCCAGCAGTTTGACATCTGGGGCCAACGTCCTGACTTTC
>NA|NA|TRBV3-1/TRBV3-2|TRBJ1-4
CASSQGVGRGEKLFF
TGTGCCAGCAGCCAAGGGGTAGGGAGAGGGGAAAAACTGTTTTTT
>NA|NA|TRBV6-6|TRBJ1-2
CASRHGLGASVGYTF
TGTGCCAGCAGACACGGGTTGGGGGCCTCGGTTGGCTACACCTTC
>TRBD2|NA|TRBV4-1|TRBJ2-1
CASSQVREGPRWEQFF
TGCGCCAGCAGCCAAGTGCGGGAGGGCCCCCGGTGGGAGCAGTTCTTC
>NA|few|TRBV5-4|TRBJ1-2
CATRSQGLNGYTF
TGTGCCACCCGAAGTCAGGGGCTAAATGGCTACACCTTC
>TRBD2|once|TRBV18|TRBJ2-5
CASSFASGAQETQYF
TGTGCCAGCTCATTCGCAAGCGGGGCCCAAGAGACCCAGTACTTC
>NA|NA|TRBV10-3|TRBJ1-3
CAISGPSGNTIYF
TGTGCCATCAGTGGGCCCTCTGGAAACACCATATATTTT
>NA|NA|TRBV6-5|TRBJ1-2
CASSHPAKNDYGYTF
TGTGCCAGCAGTCACCCCGCGAAAAATGACTATGGCTACACCTTC
>NA|once|TRBV5-1|TRBJ2-5
CASSHGGDREETQYF
TGCGCCAGCAGCCACGGGGGAGACAGGGAAGAGACCCAGTACTTC
>NA|NA|TRBV27|TRBJ1-2
CASSFRRGSYGYTF
TGTGCCAGCAGTTTTCGCAGGGGTAGCTATGGCTACACCTTC
>NA|NA|TRBV4-1|TRBJ2-3
CASSARGSGSTDTQYF
TGCGCCAGCAGCGCCCGGGGGAGCGGAAGCACAGATACGCAGTATTTT
>NA|NA|TRBV11-3|TRBJ1-5
CASSRRGRPQHF
TGTGCCAGCAGCCGCAGGGGCCGGCCCCAGCATTTT
>TRBD2|NA|TRBV4-3|TRBJ2-1
CASSQGTSVNEQFF
TGCGCCAGCAGCCAAGGGACTAGCGTGAATGAGCAGTTCTTC
>TRBD1|few|TRBV20-1|TRBJ1-2
CSAKTGVGYTF
TGCAGTGCTAAGACAGGGGTGGGGTACACCTTC
>NA|NA|TRBV4-3|TRBJ1-1
CASSQVGRELGTEAFF
TGCGCCAGCAGCCAAGTAGGAAGGGAGTTGGGCACTGAAGCTTTCTTT
>TRBD1|NA|TRBV9|TRBJ1-4
CASSEQGAREKLFF
TGTGCCAGCAGCGAACAGGGGGCTAGGGAAAAACTGTTTTTT
>TRBD2|NA|TRBV29-1|TRBJ2-2
CSVEDLMIAGGQNTGELFF
TGCAGCGTTGAAGATCTTATGATAGCGGGAGGACAGAACACCGGGGAGCTGTTTTTT
>TRBD1|NA|TRBV9|TRBJ1-4
CASSADRGIEKLFF
TGTGCCAGCAGCGCCGACAGGGGGATCGAAAAACTGTTTTTT
>TRBD1|NA|TRBV6-4|TRBJ1-2
CASSITGTGPMGGYTF
TGTGCCAGCAGCATTACCGGGACAGGGCCTATGGGCGGCTACACCTTC
>NA|NA|TRBV12-5|TRBJ2-1
CASGLVTGDRSYNEQFF
TGTGCTAGTGGTTTGGTAACCGGGGATCGCTCCTACAATGAGCAGTTCTTC
>NA|NA|TRBV11-3|TRBJ2-5
CASSLRMGETQYF
TGTGCCAGCAGCCTGAGGATGGGAGAGACCCAGTACTTC
>TRBD1|NA|TRBV18|TRBJ1-2
CASSPKLGQGRDYGYTF
TGTGCCAGCTCACCTAAACTTGGACAGGGCAGGGACTATGGCTACACCTTC
>TRBD1|once|TRBV4-3|TRBJ2-7
CASSHAGTGVGEQYF
TGCGCCAGCAGCCATGCCGGGACAGGGGTTGGGGAGCAGTACTTC
>TRBD1|NA|TRBV27|TRBJ1-6
CASSLSSGTGSGWNSPLHF
TGTGCCAGCAGTTTATCATCCGGGACAGGGAGTGGTTGGAATTCACCCCTCCACTTT
>NA|once|TRBV28|TRBJ1-1
CATKSLNTEAFF
TGTGCCACTAAATCCCTAAACACTGAAGCTTTCTTT
>NA|NA|TRBV4-1|TRBJ1-5
CASSQDEVAGQGQPQHF
TGCGCCAGCAGCCAAGATGAGGTGGCAGGGCAGGGGCAGCCCCAGCATTTT
>NA|NA|TRBV7-9|TRBJ1-2
CASSPDSFDYGYTF
TGTGCCAGCAGCCCTGACAGCTTTGACTATGGCTACACCTTC
>NA|NA|TRBV28|TRBJ1-6
CASSLYPAVNYNSPLHF
TGTGCCAGCAGTTTATATCCCGCGGTAAACTATAATTCACCCCTCCACTTT
>NA|NA|TRBV27|TRBJ1-6
CASSLVHRSSYNSPLHF
TGTGCCAGCAGTTTGGTACATAGGAGCTCCTATAATTCACCCCTCCACTTT
>NA|NA|TRBV18|TRBJ2-7
CASSPRRGTGGYEQYF
TGTGCCAGCTCACCGCGGCGCGGGACTGGGGGCTACGAGCAGTACTTC
>TRBD1|NA|TRBV29-1|TRBJ1-2
CSVASDRGSSGYTF
TGCAGCGTTGCGTCGGACAGGGGATCGAGTGGCTACACCTTC
>NA|NA|TRBV5-1|TRBJ2-1
CASTRQGPGNEQFF
TGCGCCAGCACGCGGCAAGGGCCAGGGAATGAGCAGTTCTTC
>NA|once|TRBV6-2/TRBV6-3|TRBJ1-2
CASSRRDYGYTF
TGTGCCAGCAGTCGCCGGGACTATGGCTACACCTTC
>NA|NA|TRBV6-5|TRBJ2-1
CASRVVFREGEQFF
TGTGCCAGCAGGGTCGTCTTTCGAGAGGGTGAGCAGTTCTTC
>NA|NA|TRBV7-8|TRBJ2-2
CASSRSGELFF
TGTGCCAGCAGCCGGAGCGGGGAGCTGTTTTTT
>NA|NA|TRBV6-6|TRBJ1-1
CASSYAPEVTEAFF
TGTGCCAGCAGTTACGCTCCCGAGGTCACTGAAGCTTTCTTT
>NA|NA|TRBV5-1|TRBJ2-2
CASSLVASGTGELFF
TGCGCCAGCAGCTTGGTAGCCAGCGGCACCGGGGAGCTGTTTTTT
>NA|few|TRBV7-3|TRBJ1-6
CASSLMARGVPNSPLHF
TGTGCCAGCAGCTTAATGGCCAGGGGCGTACCCAATTCACCCCTCCACTTT
>TRBD2|NA|TRBV28|TRBJ2-3
CASSNQLAASTDTQYF
TGTGCCAGCAGTAACCAACTAGCGGCTAGCACAGATACGCAGTATTTT
>NA|NA|TRBV7-2|TRBJ2-3
CASSLAGGSEAASYTDTQYF
TGTGCCAGCAGCTTAGCGGGGGGTAGCGAGGCTGCCTCCTACACAGATACGCAGTATTTT
>NA|once|TRBV6-6|TRBJ1-4
CASSYEWNEKLFF
TGTGCCAGCAGTTACGAGTGGAATGAAAAACTGTTTTTT
>TRBD1|NA|TRBV6-2/TRBV6-3|TRBJ1-1
CASSSRQGGPLNTEAFF
TGTGCCAGCAGTTCCCGGCAGGGGGGACCCTTGAACACTGAAGCTTTCTTT
>NA|NA|TRBV4-1|TRBJ2-1
CASSQGPFNEQFF
TGCGCCAGCAGCCAGGGGCCTTTTAATGAGCAGTTCTTC
>NA|NA|TRBV6-5|TRBJ1-1
CASNRGIEAFF
TGTGCCAGCAACCGGGGTATTGAAGCTTTCTTT
>NA|NA|TRBV7-9|TRBJ2-2
CASSFRETQTGELFF
TGTGCCAGCAGCTTCCGTGAGACTCAAACCGGGGAGCTGTTTTTT
>NA|NA|TRBV12-3/TRBV12-4|TRBJ1-6
CASSLQANALHF
TGTGCCAGCAGTCTACAGGCCAATGCCCTCCACTTT
>NA|NA|TRBV4-2|TRBJ1-1
CASSHGGPGAVNTEVFF
TGTGCCAGCAGCCACGGGGGGCCTGGGGCGGTGAACACTGAAGTTTTCTTT
>TRBD2|NA|TRBV19|TRBJ2-1
CASSIPLTSGRPNNEQFF
TGTGCCAGTAGTATACCCCTGACTAGCGGGAGACCAAACAATGAGCAGTTCTTC